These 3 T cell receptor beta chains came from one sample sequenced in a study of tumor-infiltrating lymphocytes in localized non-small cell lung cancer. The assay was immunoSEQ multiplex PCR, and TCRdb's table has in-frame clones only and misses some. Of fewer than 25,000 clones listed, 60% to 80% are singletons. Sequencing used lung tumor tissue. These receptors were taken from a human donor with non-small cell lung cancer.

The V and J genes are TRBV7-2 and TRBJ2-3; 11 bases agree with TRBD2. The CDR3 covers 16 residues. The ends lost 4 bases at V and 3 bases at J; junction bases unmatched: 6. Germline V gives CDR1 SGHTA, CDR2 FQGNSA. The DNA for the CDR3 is TGTGCCAGCAGCTCCACAACTAGCGGGAGAACAGATACGCAGTATTTT. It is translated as CASSSTTSGRTDTQYF.

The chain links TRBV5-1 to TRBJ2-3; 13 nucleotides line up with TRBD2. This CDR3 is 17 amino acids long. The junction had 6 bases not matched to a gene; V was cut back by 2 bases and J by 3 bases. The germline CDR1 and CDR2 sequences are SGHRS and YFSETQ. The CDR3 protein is CASSLGLAGVMTDTQYF. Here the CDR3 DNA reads TGCGCCAGCAGCTTAGGACTAGCGGGAGTAATGACAGATACGCAGTATTTT.

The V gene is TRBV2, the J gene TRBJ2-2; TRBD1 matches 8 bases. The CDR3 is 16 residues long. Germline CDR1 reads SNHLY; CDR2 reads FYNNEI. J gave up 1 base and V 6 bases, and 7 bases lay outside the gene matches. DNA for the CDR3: TGTGCCAGCAGCGATTCCGGGACAGGGAACACCGGGGAGCTGTTTTTT. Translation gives CASSDSGTGNTGELFF.